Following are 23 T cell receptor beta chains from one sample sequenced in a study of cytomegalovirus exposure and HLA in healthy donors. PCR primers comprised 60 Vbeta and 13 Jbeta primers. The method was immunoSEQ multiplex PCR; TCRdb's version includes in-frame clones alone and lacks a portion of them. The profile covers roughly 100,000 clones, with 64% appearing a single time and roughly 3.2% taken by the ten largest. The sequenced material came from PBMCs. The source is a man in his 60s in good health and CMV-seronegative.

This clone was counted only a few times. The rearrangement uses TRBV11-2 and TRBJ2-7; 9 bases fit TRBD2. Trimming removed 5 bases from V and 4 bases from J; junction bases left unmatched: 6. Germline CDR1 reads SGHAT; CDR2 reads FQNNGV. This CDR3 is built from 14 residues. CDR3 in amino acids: CASSVTSGIYEQYF. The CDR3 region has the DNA TGTGCCAGCAGCGTGACTAGCGGAATATACGAGCAGTACTTC.

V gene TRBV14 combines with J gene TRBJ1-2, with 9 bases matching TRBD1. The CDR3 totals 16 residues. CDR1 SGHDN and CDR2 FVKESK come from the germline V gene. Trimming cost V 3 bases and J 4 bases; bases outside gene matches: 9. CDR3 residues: CASSQYNRGRSYGYTF. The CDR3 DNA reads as TGTGCCAGCAGCCAGTACAACAGGGGGCGCAGCTATGGCTACACCTTC.

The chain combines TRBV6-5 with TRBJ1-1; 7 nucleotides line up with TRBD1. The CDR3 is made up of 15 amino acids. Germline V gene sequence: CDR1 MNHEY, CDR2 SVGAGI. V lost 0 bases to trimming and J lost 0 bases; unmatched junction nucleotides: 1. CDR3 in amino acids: CASSYSGTVNTEAFF. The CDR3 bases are TGTGCCAGCAGTTACTCTGGGACAGTGAACACTGAAGCTTTCTTT.

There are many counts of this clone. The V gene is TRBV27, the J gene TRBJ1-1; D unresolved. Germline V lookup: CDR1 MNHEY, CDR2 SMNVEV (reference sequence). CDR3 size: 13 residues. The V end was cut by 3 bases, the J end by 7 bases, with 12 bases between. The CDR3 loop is CASSLPTGGEAFF. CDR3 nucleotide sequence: TGTGCCAGCAGTTTGCCGACGGGTGGTGAAGCTTTCTTT.

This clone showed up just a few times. The DNA for the CDR3 is TGTGCCTGGCTGAGACTAGCCCCCTGGGGGGCCAACGTCCTGACTTTC. As protein: CAWLRLAPWGANVLTF. The chain has TRBV30 and TRBJ2-6; 7 nucleotides agree with TRBD2. Losses at the gene ends were 5 bases for V and 4 bases for J; bases not matched to a gene: 11. The CDR3 is 16 amino acids. CDR1 GTSNPN and CDR2 SVGIG come from the germline V gene (reference sequence).

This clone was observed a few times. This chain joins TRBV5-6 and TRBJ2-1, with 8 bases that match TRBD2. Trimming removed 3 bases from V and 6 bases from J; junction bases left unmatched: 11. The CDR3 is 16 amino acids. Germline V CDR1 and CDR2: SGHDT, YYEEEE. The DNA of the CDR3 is TGTGCCAGCAGCTGGGCGGCGCGGGAGGCCCTCAATGAGCAGTTCTTC. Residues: CASSWAAREALNEQFF.

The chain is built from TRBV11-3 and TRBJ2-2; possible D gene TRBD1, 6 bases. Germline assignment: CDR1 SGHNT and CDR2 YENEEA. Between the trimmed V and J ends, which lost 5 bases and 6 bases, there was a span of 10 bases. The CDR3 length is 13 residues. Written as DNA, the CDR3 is TGTGCCAGCAGCAAAACAGGGCCCGGGGAGCTGTTTTTT. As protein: CASSKTGPGELFF.

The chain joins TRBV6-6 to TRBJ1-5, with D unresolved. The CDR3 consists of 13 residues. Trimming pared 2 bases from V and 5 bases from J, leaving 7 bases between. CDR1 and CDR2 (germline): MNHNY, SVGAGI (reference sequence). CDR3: CASSYPFDQPQHF. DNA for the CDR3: TGTGCCAGCAGTTACCCCTTCGATCAGCCCCAGCATTTT.

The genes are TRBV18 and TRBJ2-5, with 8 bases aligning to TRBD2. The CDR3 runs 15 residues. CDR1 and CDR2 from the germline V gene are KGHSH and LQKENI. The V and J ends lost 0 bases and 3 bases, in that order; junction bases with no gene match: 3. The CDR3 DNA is TGTGCCAGCTCACCACCTTCGCGGGGGGAAGAGACCCAGTACTTC. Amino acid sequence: CASSPPSRGEETQYF.

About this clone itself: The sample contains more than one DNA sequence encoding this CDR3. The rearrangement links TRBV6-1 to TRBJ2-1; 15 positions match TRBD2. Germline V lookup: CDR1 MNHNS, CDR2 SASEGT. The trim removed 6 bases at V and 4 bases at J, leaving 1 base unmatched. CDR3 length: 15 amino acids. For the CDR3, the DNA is TGTGCCAGCAGCGGACTAGCGGGAGGGTACAATGAGCAGTTCTTC. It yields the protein CASSGLAGGYNEQFF.

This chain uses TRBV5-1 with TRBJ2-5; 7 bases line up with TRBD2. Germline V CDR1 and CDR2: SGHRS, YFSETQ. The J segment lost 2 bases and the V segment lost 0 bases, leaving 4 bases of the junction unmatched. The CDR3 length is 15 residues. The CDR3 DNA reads TGCGCCAGCAGCTTGGGTCTCGGGGGGCAAGAGACCCAGTACTTC. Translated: CASSLGLGGQETQYF.

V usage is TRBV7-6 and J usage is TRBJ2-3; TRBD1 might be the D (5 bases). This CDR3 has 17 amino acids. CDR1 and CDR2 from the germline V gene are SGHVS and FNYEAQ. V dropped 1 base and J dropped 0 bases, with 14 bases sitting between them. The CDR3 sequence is CASSLVVWGASTDTQYF. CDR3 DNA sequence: TGTGCCAGCAGCTTAGTAGTATGGGGCGCGAGCACAGATACGCAGTATTTT.

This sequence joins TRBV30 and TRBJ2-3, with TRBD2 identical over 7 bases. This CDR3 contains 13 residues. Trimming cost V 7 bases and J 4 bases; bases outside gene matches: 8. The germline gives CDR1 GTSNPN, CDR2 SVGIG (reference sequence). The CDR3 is CASTSIGADTQYF. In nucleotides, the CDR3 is TGTGCCTCGACTAGCATAGGCGCAGATACGCAGTATTTT. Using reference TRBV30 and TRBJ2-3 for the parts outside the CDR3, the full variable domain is SQTIHQWPATLVQPVGSPLSLECTVEGTSNPNLYWYRQAAGRGLQLLFYSVGIGQISSEVPQNLSASRPQDRQFILSSKKLLLSDSGFYLCASTSIGADTQYFGPGTRLTVL.

The CDR3 is CAISRTGASQETQYF. The DNA for the CDR3 is TGTGCCATCAGCCGGACAGGGGCCTCACAAGAGACCCAGTACTTC. This chain links TRBV10-3 with TRBJ2-5; TRBD1 matches 9 bases. Germline CDR1 reads ENHRY; CDR2 reads SYGVKD. This CDR3 has 15 amino acids. Trimming took 6 bases from V and 2 from J; bases not matched to a gene: 7.

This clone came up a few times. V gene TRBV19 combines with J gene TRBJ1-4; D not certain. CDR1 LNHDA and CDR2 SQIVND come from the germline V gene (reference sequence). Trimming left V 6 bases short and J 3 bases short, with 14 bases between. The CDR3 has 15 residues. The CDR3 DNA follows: TGTGCCAGTAGCAGGTGGGAAGCGGCTAATGAAAAACTGTTTTTT. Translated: CASSRWEAANEKLFF.

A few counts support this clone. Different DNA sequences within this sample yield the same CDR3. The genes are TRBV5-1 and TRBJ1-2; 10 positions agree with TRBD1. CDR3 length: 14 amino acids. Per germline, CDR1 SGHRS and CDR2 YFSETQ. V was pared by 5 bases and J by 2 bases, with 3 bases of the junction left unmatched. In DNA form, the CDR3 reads TGCGCCAGCAGTAGGACAGGGGGGAACTATGGCTACACCTTC. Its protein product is CASSRTGGNYGYTF.

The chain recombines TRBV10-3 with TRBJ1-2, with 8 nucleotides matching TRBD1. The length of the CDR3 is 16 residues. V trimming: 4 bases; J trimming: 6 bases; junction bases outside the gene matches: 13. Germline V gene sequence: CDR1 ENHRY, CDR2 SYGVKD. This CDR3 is CAISGGQGRSVDGYTF. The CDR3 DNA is TGTGCCATCAGTGGCGGACAGGGCAGGTCGGTGGATGGCTACACCTTC.

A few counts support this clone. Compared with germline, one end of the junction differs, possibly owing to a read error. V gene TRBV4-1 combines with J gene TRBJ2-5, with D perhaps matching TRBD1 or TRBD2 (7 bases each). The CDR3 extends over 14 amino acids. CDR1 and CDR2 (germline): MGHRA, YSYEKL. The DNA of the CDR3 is TGTGCCAGCAGCCAGGGGGGGCAGCAAGAGACCCAGTACTTC. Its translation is CASSQGGQQETQYF.

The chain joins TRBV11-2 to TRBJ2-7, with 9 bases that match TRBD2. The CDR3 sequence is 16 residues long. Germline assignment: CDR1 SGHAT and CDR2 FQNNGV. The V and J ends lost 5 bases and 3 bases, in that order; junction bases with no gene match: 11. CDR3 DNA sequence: TGTGCCAGCAGCCCGGGTGGGCTAGCGGGGAACTACGAGCAGTACTTC. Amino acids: CASSPGGLAGNYEQYF.

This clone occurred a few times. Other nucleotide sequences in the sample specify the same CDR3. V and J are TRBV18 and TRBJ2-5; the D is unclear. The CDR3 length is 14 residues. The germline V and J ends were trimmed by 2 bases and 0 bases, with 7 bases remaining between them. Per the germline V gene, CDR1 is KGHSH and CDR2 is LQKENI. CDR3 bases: TGTGCCAGCTCACCATCGCGGAACCAAGAGACCCAGTACTTC. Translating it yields CASSPSRNQETQYF.

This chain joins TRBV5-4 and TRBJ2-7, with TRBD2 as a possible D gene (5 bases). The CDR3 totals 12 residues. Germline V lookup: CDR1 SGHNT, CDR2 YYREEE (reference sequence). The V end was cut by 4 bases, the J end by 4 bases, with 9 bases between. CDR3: CASSLPGYEQYF. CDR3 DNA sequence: TGTGCCAGCAGCCTCCCGGGATACGAGCAGTACTTC.

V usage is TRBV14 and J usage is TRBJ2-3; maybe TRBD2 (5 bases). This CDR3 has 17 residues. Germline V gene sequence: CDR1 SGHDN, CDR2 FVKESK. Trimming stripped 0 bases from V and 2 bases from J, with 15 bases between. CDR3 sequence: CASSQEKRGVHTDTQYF. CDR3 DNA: TGTGCCAGCAGCCAAGAGAAACGGGGAGTTCACACAGATACGCAGTATTTT.

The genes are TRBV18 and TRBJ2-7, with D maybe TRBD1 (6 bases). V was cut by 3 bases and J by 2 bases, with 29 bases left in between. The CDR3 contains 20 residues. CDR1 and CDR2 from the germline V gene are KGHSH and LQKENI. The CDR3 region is CASSPSTQGVSEGCAYEQYF. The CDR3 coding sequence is TGTGCCAGCTCACCGAGCACACAGGGTGTAAGTGAGGGATGCGCCTACGAGCAGTACTTC. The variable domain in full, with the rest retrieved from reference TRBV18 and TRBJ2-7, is NAGVMQNPRHLVRRRGQEARLRCSPMKGHSHVYWYRQLPEEGLKFMVYLQKENIIDESGMPKERFSAEFPKEGPSILRIQQVVRGDSAAYFCASSPSTQGVSEGCAYEQYFGPGTRLTVT.